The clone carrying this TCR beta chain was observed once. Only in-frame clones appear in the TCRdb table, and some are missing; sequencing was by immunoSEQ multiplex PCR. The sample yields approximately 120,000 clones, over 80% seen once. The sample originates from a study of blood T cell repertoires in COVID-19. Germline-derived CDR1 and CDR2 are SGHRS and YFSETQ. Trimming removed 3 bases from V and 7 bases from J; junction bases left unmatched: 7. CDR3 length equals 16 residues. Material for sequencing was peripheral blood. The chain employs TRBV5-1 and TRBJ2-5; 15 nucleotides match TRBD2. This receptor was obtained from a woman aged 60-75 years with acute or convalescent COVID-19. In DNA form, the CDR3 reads TGCGCCAGCAGCTCCGGGACTAGCGGGGGGCGGGGGACCCAGTACTTC. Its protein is CASSSGTSGGRGTQYF.